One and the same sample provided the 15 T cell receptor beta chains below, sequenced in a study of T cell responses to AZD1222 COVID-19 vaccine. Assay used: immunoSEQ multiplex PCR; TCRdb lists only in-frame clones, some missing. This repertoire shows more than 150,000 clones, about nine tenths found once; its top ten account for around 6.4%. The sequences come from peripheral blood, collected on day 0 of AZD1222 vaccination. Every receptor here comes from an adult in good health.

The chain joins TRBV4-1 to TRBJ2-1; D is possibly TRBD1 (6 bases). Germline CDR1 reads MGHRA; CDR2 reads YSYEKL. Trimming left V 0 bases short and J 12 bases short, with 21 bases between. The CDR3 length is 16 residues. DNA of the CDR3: TGCGCCAGCAGCCAAGATTCCGCTGGGGGCGCACAGAGGCAGTTCTTC. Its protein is CASSQDSAGGAQRQFF.

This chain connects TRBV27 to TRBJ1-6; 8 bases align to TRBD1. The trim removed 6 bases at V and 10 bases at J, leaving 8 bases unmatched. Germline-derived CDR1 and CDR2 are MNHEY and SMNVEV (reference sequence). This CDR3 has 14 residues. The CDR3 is CASSGQGVRSPLHF. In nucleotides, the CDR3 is TGTGCCAGCAGCGGACAGGGTGTTCGGTCACCCCTCCACTTT.

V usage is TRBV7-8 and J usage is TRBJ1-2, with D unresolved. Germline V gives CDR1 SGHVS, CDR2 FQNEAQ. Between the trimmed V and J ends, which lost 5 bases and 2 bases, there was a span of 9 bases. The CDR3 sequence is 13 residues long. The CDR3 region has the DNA TGTGCCAGCAGCCAGGACCCAAACTATGGCTACACCTTC. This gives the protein CASSQDPNYGYTF.

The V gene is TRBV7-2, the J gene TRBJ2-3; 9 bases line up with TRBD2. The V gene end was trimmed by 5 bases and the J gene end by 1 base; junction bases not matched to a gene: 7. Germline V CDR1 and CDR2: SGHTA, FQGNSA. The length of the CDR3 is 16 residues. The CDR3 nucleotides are TGTGCCAGCAGCCGCCTCAGGACTAGCGGCACAGATACGCAGTATTTT. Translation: CASSRLRTSGTDTQYF.

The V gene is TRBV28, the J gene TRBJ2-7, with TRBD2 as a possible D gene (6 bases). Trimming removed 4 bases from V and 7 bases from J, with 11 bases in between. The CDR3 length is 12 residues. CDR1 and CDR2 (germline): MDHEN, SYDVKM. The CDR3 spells CASSSLAGEQYF. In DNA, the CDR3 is TGTGCCAGCAGTTCGCTCGCGGGGGAGCAGTACTTC.

In nucleotides, the CDR3 is TGTGCCAGCAGCCTGACTTCTGGAAACACCATATATTTT. Translated, it gives CASSLTSGNTIYF. The chain recombines TRBV6-5 with TRBJ1-3; D is uncertain. CDR3 size: 13 residues. V lost 6 bases and J lost 1, with 7 bases in between. Per germline, CDR1 MNHEY and CDR2 SVGAGI.

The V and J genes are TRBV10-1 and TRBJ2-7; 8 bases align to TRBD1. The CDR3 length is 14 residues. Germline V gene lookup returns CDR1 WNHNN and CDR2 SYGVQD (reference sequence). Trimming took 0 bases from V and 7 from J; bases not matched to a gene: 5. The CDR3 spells CASSESTGVKEQYF. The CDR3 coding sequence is TGCGCCAGCAGTGAGTCGACAGGGGTCAAAGAGCAGTACTTC.

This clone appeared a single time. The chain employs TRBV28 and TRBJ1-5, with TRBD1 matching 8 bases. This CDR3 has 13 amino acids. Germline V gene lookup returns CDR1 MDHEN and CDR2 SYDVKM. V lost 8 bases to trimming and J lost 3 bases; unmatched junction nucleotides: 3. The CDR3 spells CASLTGANQPQHF. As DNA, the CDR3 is TGTGCCAGCTTGACAGGGGCCAATCAGCCCCAGCATTTT.

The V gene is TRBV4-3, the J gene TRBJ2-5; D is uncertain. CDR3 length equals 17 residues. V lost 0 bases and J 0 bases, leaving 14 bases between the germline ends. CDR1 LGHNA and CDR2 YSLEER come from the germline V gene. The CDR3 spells CASSQDAILGYQETQYF. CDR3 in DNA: TGCGCCAGCAGCCAAGATGCGATTCTCGGCTACCAAGAGACCCAGTACTTC.

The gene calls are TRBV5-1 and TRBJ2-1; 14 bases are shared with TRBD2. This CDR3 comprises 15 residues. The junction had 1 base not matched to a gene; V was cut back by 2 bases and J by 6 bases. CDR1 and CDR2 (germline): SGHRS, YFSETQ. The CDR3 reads CASSFGTSGSNEQFF. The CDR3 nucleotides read TGCGCCAGCAGCTTTGGGACTAGCGGGAGCAATGAGCAGTTCTTC. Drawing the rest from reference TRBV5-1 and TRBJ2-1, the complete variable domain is KAGVTQTPRYLIKTRGQQVTLSCSPISGHRSVSWYQQTPGQGLQFLFEYFSETQRNKGNFPGRFSGRQFSNSRSEMNVSTLELGDSALYLCASSFGTSGSNEQFFGPGTRLTVL.

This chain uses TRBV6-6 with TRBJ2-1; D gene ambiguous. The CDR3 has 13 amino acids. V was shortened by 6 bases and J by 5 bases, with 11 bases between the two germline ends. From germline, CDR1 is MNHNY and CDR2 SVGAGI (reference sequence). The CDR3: CASSQPPDNEQFF. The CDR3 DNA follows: TGTGCCAGCAGCCAACCCCCAGACAATGAGCAGTTCTTC.

CDR3 nucleotide sequence: TGTGCCAGTAGTATAGTTAACAGAAACGATCAGCCCCAGCATTTT. Translation: CASSIVNRNDQPQHF. The chain carries TRBV19 and TRBJ1-5; no clear D. V gave up 1 base and J gave up 5 bases, with 12 bases separating them. CDR1 is LNHDA and CDR2 is SQIVND in the germline V gene (reference sequence). The CDR3 totals 15 residues.

CDR3 in amino acids: CASQAAPSTEKLFF. The CDR3 DNA sequence: TGCGCCAGCCAGGCGGCCCCCTCGACTGAAAAACTGTTTTTT. This rearrangement joins TRBV5-1 to TRBJ1-4; no reliable D call. V lost 7 bases to trimming and J lost 7 bases, with 17 bases between them. There are 14 residues in the CDR3. Germline CDR1 and CDR2: SGHRS and YFSETQ.

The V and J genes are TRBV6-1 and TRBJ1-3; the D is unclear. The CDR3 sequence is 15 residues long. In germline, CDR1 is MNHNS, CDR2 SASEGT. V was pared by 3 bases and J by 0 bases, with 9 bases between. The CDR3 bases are TGTGCCAGCAGTGACGGTCCTTCCTCTGGAAACACCATATATTTT. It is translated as CASSDGPSSGNTIYF.

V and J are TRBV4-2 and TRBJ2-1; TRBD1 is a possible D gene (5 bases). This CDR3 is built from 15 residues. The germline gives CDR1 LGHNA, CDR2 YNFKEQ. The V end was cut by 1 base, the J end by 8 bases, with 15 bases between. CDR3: CASSQGQGGSDEQFF. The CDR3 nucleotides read TGTGCCAGCAGCCAAGGGCAGGGTGGGTCTGATGAGCAGTTCTTC.